Each of the 25 T cell receptor beta chains below was sequenced from the same sample in a study of blood T cells in healthy people across ages. The second PCR ran about 6 to 11 cycles with a sample-barcoded 5' primer and J-beta primers. TCRdb ran MiXCR on the 5' RACE reads and lists one entry per CDR3 protein. The sample lists about 1.4 million distinct CDR3 sequences, approximately 59% occurring once. Specimen: blood. These receptors were obtained from a young man in good health.

This clonotype was seen a few times. The chain uses TRBV7-9 and TRBJ2-4; TRBD2 matches at 8 bases. CDR3 length: 19 amino acids. V trimming: 2 bases; J trimming: 1 base; junction bases outside the gene matches: 13. Per the germline V gene, CDR1 is SEHNR and CDR2 is FQNEAQ (reference sequence). The CDR3 reads CASSLFTLGAGVAKNIQYF. The DNA of the CDR3 is TGTGCCAGCAGCTTATTCACCCTCGGAGCGGGAGTTGCCAAAAACATTCAGTACTTC.

This clonotype was counted a single time. The chain employs TRBV10-3 and TRBJ2-7, with D uncertain. The CDR3 contains 13 residues. V lost 1 base and J lost 4, with 8 bases in between. From germline, CDR1 is ENHRY and CDR2 SYGVKD. This CDR3 reads CAISEFSRYEQYF. The CDR3 nucleotides are TGTGCCATCAGTGAGTTTTCTCGGTACGAGCAGTACTTC.

The rearrangement uses TRBV10-3 and TRBJ2-7; D unresolved. This CDR3 has 13 amino acids. V lost 4 bases and J lost 3, with 10 bases in between. From germline, CDR1 is ENHRY and CDR2 SYGVKD. The DNA of the CDR3 is TGTGCCATCAGTGGGACCTCTAGCTACGAGCAGTACTTC. It yields the protein CAISGTSSYEQYF.

This chain links TRBV10-3 with TRBJ2-7; 11 bases are shared with TRBD2. Gene TRBJ2-5 matches the end of the DNA better, so the J call may be wrong. CDR1 and CDR2 (germline): ENHRY, SYGVKD. CDR3 length equals 16 residues. Here the CDR3 reads CAISEVRLAGSETQYF. The CDR3 DNA reads TGTGCCATCAGTGAGGTTCGACTAGCGGGGAGTGAGACCCAGTACTTC.

Comment on this clonotype: At one end, the junction sequence differs from germline, possibly due to a read error. The CDR3 is CANSYPTAGELFF. In nucleotides, the CDR3 is TGTGCCAACAGTTACCCGACAGCTGGGGAGCTGTTTTTT. This sequence joins TRBV6-5 and TRBJ2-2; D perhaps matches TRBD1 (5 bases). Per germline, CDR1 MNHEY and CDR2 SVGAGI. The CDR3 has 13 amino acids.

This chain connects TRBV2 to TRBJ2-7; D might be TRBD1 or TRBD2, each matching 5 bases. Germline CDR1 SNHLY, CDR2 FYNNEI. This CDR3 is built from 16 residues. Trimming took 2 bases from V and 0 from J, leaving 14 bases between them. The CDR3 protein is CASSERFGDDSYEQYF. The DNA for the CDR3 is TGTGCCAGCAGTGAAAGGTTCGGGGACGACTCCTACGAGCAGTACTTC.

V and J are TRBV4-3 and TRBJ2-7; TRBD1 agrees at 7 bases. Germline lookup yields CDR1 LGHNA and CDR2 YSLEER. The CDR3 runs 14 residues. Trimming at V came to 4 bases and at J to 3 bases, leaving 6 bases not matched to a gene. CDR3 residues: CASSPDRANYEQYF. CDR3 nucleotide sequence: TGCGCCAGCAGCCCCGACAGGGCAAACTACGAGCAGTACTTC.

In its sample, this clonotype was seen many times. The chain has TRBV20-1 and TRBJ2-1; tentatively, D is TRBD2 (7 bases). V lost 0 bases and J 6 bases, leaving 15 bases between the germline ends. Germline CDR1 is DFQATT and CDR2 is SNEGSKA (reference sequence). The CDR3 covers 15 residues. CDR3 sequence: CSAREAGRQANEQFF. The CDR3 nucleotides are TGCAGTGCTAGAGAAGCGGGGAGACAGGCCAATGAGCAGTTCTTC.

The rearrangement joins TRBV7-2 to TRBJ1-2; D remains unclear. V dropped 1 base and J dropped 4 bases, with 13 bases sitting between them. The V gene's germline CDR1 is SGHTA and CDR2 FQGNSA. This CDR3 has 15 residues. CDR3 region: CASSLEWGGVYGYTF. The CDR3 coding sequence is TGTGCCAGCAGCTTAGAGTGGGGTGGAGTCTATGGCTACACCTTC.

There are a few counts of this clonotype. The chain couples TRBV7-9 to TRBJ2-7, with TRBD1 as a possible D gene (5 bases). Trimming took off 6 bases at V and 6 bases at J, with 18 bases between the two ends. Germline CDR1 reads SEHNR; CDR2 reads FQNEAQ (reference sequence). This CDR3 has 14 residues. The CDR3 DNA is TGTGCCAGCAGTCTACAAAGGGGAATGGGCGAGCAGTACTTC. Protein sequence: CASSLQRGMGEQYF.

Points on this clonotype: This may arise from a read error, as a much more abundant clone is one base away. The chain joins TRBV20-1 to TRBJ2-7; the D is unclear. The CDR3 is made up of 14 amino acids. The ends were cut back, 0 bases at V and 9 bases at J, with 18 bases in the middle. Per the germline V gene, CDR1 is DFQATT and CDR2 is SNEGSKA (reference sequence). For the CDR3, the DNA is TGCAGTGCTAGAGATCCCGGCTGTGGGTATGGGCAGTACTTC. Protein: CSARDPGCGYGQYF.

The V gene is TRBV11-2, the J gene TRBJ2-1, with D perhaps being TRBD1 or TRBD2 (5 bases each). Germline V gives CDR1 SGHAT, CDR2 FQNNGV. The CDR3 covers 16 residues. Trimming removed 0 bases from V and 4 bases from J, with 13 bases in between. The CDR3 reads CASSLDSEGWYNEQFF. CDR3 in DNA: TGTGCCAGCAGCTTAGATAGCGAGGGGTGGTACAATGAGCAGTTCTTC. The variable domain in full, completed from reference TRBV11-2 and TRBJ2-1, reads EAGVAQSPRYKIIEKRQSVAFWCNPISGHATLYWYQQILGQGPKLLIQFQNNGVVDDSQLPKDRFSAERLKGVDSTLKIQPAKLEDSAVYLCASSLDSEGWYNEQFFGPGTRLTVL.

This clonotype has just a few counts. The CDR3 DNA reads as TGTGCCAGCACCCGGGGCGATCCCTACGAGCAGTACTTC. Residues: CASTRGDPYEQYF. This chain links TRBV6-5 with TRBJ2-7, with D possibly called TRBD1 or TRBD2 (5 bases each). The V end lost 7 bases, the J end lost 2 bases, and 12 bases lay between the germline ends. The CDR3 is 13 amino acids. Germline V gene data show CDR1 as MNHEY and CDR2 as SVGAGI.

V is TRBV5-1 and J is TRBJ2-1; the D gene is possibly TRBD2 (6 bases). The CDR3 runs 16 residues. Trimming took off 3 bases at V and 0 bases at J, with 13 bases between the two ends. From germline, CDR1 is SGHRS and CDR2 YFSETQ. CDR3 in DNA: TGCGCCAGCAGCTCCCCTAGCGCATTCTCCTACAATGAGCAGTTCTTC. It encodes CASSSPSAFSYNEQFF.

V usage is TRBV18 and J usage is TRBJ2-1; TRBD2 might be the D (7 bases). Germline V gene data show CDR1 as KGHSH and CDR2 as LQKENI. The CDR3 loop spans 16 amino acids. Trimming shortened V by 5 bases and J by 7 bases, and 21 bases separated the two germline ends. CDR3 nucleotides: TGTGCCAGCTCAAGCCCCCGGGGGGCGGAGTGGAATGAGCAGTTCTTC. Translating gives CASSSPRGAEWNEQFF.

This clonotype was detected a few times. This sequence joins TRBV20-1 and TRBJ2-3; D call uncertain. The V and J ends lost 3 bases and 0 bases respectively, with 16 bases between them. Germline V gene data show CDR1 as DFQATT and CDR2 as SNEGSKA (reference sequence). The length of the CDR3 is 16 residues. CDR3 DNA: TGCAGTGCTAGGTTCCTACATGCCCCTAGCACAGATACGCAGTATTTT. Amino acids: CSARFLHAPSTDTQYF.

The chain recombines TRBV20-1 with TRBJ2-4; TRBD1 agrees at 7 bases. The DNA matches TRBJ2-7 better at its end, which makes the J call doubtful. The CDR3 runs 16 residues. Germline lookup yields CDR1 DFQATT and CDR2 SNEGSKA (reference sequence). This chain's CDR3 is CSARDGDRVHPYEQYF. The DNA for the CDR3 is TGCAGTGCTAGAGATGGTGACAGGGTTCACCCCTACGAGCAGTACTTC.

As for this clonotype: One end of the junction is discordant with germline, which a read error may explain. The chain joins TRBV11-2 to TRBJ1-1; D may be TRBD1 (5 bases). Germline-derived CDR1 and CDR2 are SGHAT and FQNNGV. The CDR3 has 16 residues. CDR3 DNA: TGTGCCAGCAGCGTAGGGGCACTATACTTGAACACTGAAGCTTACTTT. Its protein is CASSVGALYLNTEAYF.

The chain couples TRBV30 to TRBJ2-7; perhaps TRBD1 as D (5 bases). The ends were cut back, 0 bases at V and 4 bases at J, with 22 bases in the middle. The CDR3 runs 17 residues. The V gene's germline CDR1 is GTSNPN and CDR2 SVGIG (reference sequence). Written as DNA, the CDR3 is TGTGCCTGGAGTGTTGTTGTGGGGCAGGGTCCTTTTTACGAGCAGTACTTC. Protein sequence: CAWSVVVGQGPFYEQYF.

The chain couples TRBV7-7 to TRBJ2-1, with 9 bases fitting TRBD2. The germline V gene encodes CDR1 SSHAT and CDR2 FNYEAQ (reference sequence). V shed 1 base and J 7 bases; nucleotides not matched to a gene: 11. The CDR3 runs 17 residues. CDR3 region: CASSLDFRAGGVNEQFF. The DNA for the CDR3 is TGTGCCAGCAGCTTAGATTTTAGGGCGGGAGGGGTAAATGAGCAGTTCTTC.

The chain carries TRBV27 and TRBJ1-2; D is ambiguous. The germline V and J ends were trimmed by 6 bases and 5 bases, with 13 bases remaining between them. CDR3 size: 13 residues. The germline V gene encodes CDR1 MNHEY and CDR2 SMNVEV (reference sequence). The CDR3 spells CASSPARLYGYTF. CDR3 nucleotide sequence: TGTGCCAGCAGCCCCGCCCGTCTTTATGGCTACACCTTC.

Remarks on this clonotype: The junction differs from germline at one of its ends, possibly a read error. V and J are TRBV4-1 and TRBJ1-1, with D possibly TRBD1 on 5 matching bases. The CDR3 loop spans 18 amino acids. Germline lookup yields CDR1 MGHRA and CDR2 YSYEKL. The CDR3, as DNA: TGCGCCAGCAGCCAAGTATGGGGGGGAGAAGGGCCGAACACCGAAGCTTTCTTT. It encodes CASSQVWGGEGPNTEAFF.

This sequence joins TRBV7-9 and TRBJ2-1; 8 bases are a match to TRBD1. CDR1 and CDR2 (germline): SEHNR, FQNEAQ (reference sequence). The CDR3 loop spans 13 amino acids. V dropped 5 bases and J dropped 13; count of bases not matched to a gene: 10. CDR3 sequence reads: CASSESGDRGQFF. For the CDR3, the DNA is TGTGCCAGCAGCGAAAGTGGCGACAGGGGACAGTTCTTC.

The rearrangement uses TRBV4-3 and TRBJ1-6, with D perhaps TRBD1 (6 bases). CDR3 length: 12 residues. Trimming removed 9 bases from V and 11 bases from J, with 14 bases in between. Germline V gene lookup returns CDR1 LGHNA and CDR2 YSLEER. CDR3 DNA sequence: TGCGCCAGTGGACAGAGTGGAGCACCCCTCCACTTT. It specifies CASGQSGAPLHF.

The V and J genes are TRBV20-1 and TRBJ2-3; D gene uncertain. The CDR3 totals 13 residues. Trimming removed 7 bases from V and 2 bases from J, with 13 bases in between. CDR1 is DFQATT, CDR2 SNEGSKA, per germline (reference sequence). The CDR3 DNA is TGCAGTGGGAGACAAGGGTTCACAGATACGCAGTATTTT. Protein product: CSGRQGFTDTQYF.